The 8 T cell receptor beta chains below were found in one sample sequenced in a study of regulatory T cells in long-lasting Graves disease (dated by TCRdb to 2020 to 2023). The sample's time point label, in plain terms: newly diagnosed GD, antithyroid drugs for less than 3 months. For both TCR sequencing and RNA sequencing, RNA was extracted from PBMCs in TRIzol. Receptor libraries were prepared by multiplex PCR. TCRdb lists the instrument as Illumina HiSeq 4000. CDR3 regions were amplified by Arm-PCR with iRepertoire HTBI primers to construct TCR beta libraries. Using fastp at Q25 and MiXCR, TCRdb reprocessed the public reads and kept productive beta chains. Merged by CDR3 protein, the rows form single entries marked with the most common genes and DNA. The sample includes 620,000 or so distinct CDR3 sequences, with roughly 15% observed a single time. Around 18% of the sample is taken by the ten largest.

These data were also reused for a study on T cells in Graves' hyperthyroidism and ophthalmopathy.

The sequencing used peripheral blood mononuclear cells (PBMCs), collected at new diagnosis, from a patient treated with antithyroid drugs. All receptors derive from a woman aged 30 to 39 with Graves disease. Donor details come from another sample of the same person, matched by shared clones.

This clonotype was seen a handful of times. This chain connects TRBV20-1 to TRBJ2-2; 7 nucleotides line up with TRBD2. J gave up 1 base and V 1 base, and 0 bases lay outside the gene matches. The CDR3 runs 14 residues. Germline V CDR1 and CDR2: DFQATT, SNEGSKA (reference sequence). This CDR3 is CSARASGNTGELFF. CDR3 nucleotide sequence: TGCAGTGCTAGAGCTAGCGGGAACACCGGGGAGCTGTTTTTT.

The chain couples TRBV9 to TRBJ2-7; the D gene is possibly TRBD1 (6 bases). V gave up 1 base and J gave up 3 bases, with 8 bases separating them. Looked up from germline, CDR1 is SGDLS and CDR2 is YYNGEE. The CDR3 sequence is 13 residues long. CDR3 region: CASSVSGVYEQYF. The CDR3 DNA reads TGTGCCAGCAGCGTATCAGGGGTCTACGAGCAGTACTTC.

The V and J genes are TRBV29-1 and TRBJ2-7; perhaps TRBD2 as D (5 bases). The ends were cut back, 4 bases at V and 5 bases at J, with 15 bases in the middle. Germline V gene sequence: CDR1 SQVTM, CDR2 ANQGSEA. The CDR3 length is 13 residues. The CDR3 nucleotides read TGCAGCGTTGGAGAGGGATTGTCCCACGAGCAGTACTTC. Protein sequence: CSVGEGLSHEQYF.

The rearrangement uses TRBV14 and TRBJ1-1; D is undetermined. Trimming removed 0 bases at V and 0 bases at J, with 14 bases between. Germline CDR1 is SGHDN and CDR2 is FVKESK. This CDR3 comprises 17 residues. CDR3 nucleotide sequence: TGTGCCAGCAGCCAAGATATTTTCGTTTGGATGAACACTGAAGCTTTCTTT. This sequence encodes CASSQDIFVWMNTEAFF.

In its sample, this clonotype was seen many times. This chain uses TRBV6-2 or TRBV6-3 with TRBJ2-5, with D unclear. Germline CDR1 and CDR2: MNHEY and SVGEGT. V was clipped by 2 bases and J by 5 bases, with 15 bases between them. The CDR3 is 15 amino acids. The CDR3 region is CASSYGPTLGETQYF. The CDR3 DNA follows: TGTGCCAGCAGTTACGGGCCAACCCTAGGGGAGACCCAGTACTTC.

This clonotype has only a few counts. This chain connects TRBV20-1 to TRBJ2-1; the D gene is possibly TRBD2 (5 bases). CDR1 DFQATT and CDR2 SNEGSKA come from the germline V gene (reference sequence). The CDR3 extends over 13 amino acids. Trimming took off 6 bases at V and 1 base at J, with 10 bases between the two ends. The CDR3 DNA is TGCAGTGCGGCACGAGGGTCCTACAATGAGCAGTTCTTC. Translating gives CSAARGSYNEQFF.

This clonotype was seen only a few times. The rearrangement uses TRBV19 and TRBJ2-2; D is undetermined. There are 14 residues in the CDR3. Trimming shortened V by 4 bases and J by 2 bases, and 8 bases separated the two germline ends. Germline CDR1 is LNHDA and CDR2 is SQIVND (reference sequence). The CDR3 region is CASSRVPNTGELFF. The CDR3 nucleotides read TGTGCCAGTAGTAGGGTCCCTAACACCGGGGAGCTGTTTTTT. Variable domain in full (rest from reference TRBV19 and TRBJ2-2): DGGITQSPKYLFRKEGQNVTLSCEQNLNHDAMYWYRQDPGQGLRLIYYSQIVNDFQKGDIAEGYSVSREKKESFPLTVTSAQKNPTAFYLCASSRVPNTGELFFGEGSRLTVL.

A few counts support this clonotype. The V and J genes are TRBV18 and TRBJ2-1; tentative D call: TRBD1 (6 bases). V lost 6 bases and J 0 bases, leaving 15 bases between the germline ends. Germline V gene data show CDR1 as KGHSH and CDR2 as LQKENI. The CDR3 covers 16 residues. In DNA, the CDR3 is TGTGCCAGCTCGTCGGGACAAACGAGCTCCTACAATGAGCAGTTCTTC. Translation gives CASSSGQTSSYNEQFF.